These 11 T cell receptor beta chains came from one sample sequenced in a study of shared clonotypes between healthy human individuals. Clones were sequenced by immunoSEQ multiplex PCR, and TCRdb holds only the in-frame ones, with some missing. The sample gives about 960,000 clones, about 80% of which show up once; approximately 1.5% is in the top ten. The sequencing input was memory CD4+ T cells sorted from blood. Subset indicated: CD45RA-negative fraction. Source of these receptors: a man aged 18 to 29 in good health.

Comment on this clone: Given a far larger clone just one base away, this is likely a sequencing read error. The chain's CDR3 is CASNYRSPNTGELFF. CDR3 sequence (DNA): TGTGCCAGCAATTATCGGTCCCCGAACACCGGGGAGCTGTTTTTT. V usage is TRBV6-6 and J usage is TRBJ2-2; D not resolved. Germline CDR1 is MNHNY and CDR2 is SVGAGI (reference sequence). With 7 bases removed from V and 0 bases from J, the gap between germline ends came to 12 bases. The CDR3 extends over 15 amino acids.

On this clone: The same CDR3 is also encoded by other DNA sequences in this sample. The gene calls are TRBV5-1 and TRBJ2-7; D unclear. Germline CDR1 SGHRS, CDR2 YFSETQ. The CDR3 sequence is 14 residues long. V shed 4 bases and J shed 0 bases, with 11 bases lying between them. The CDR3 spells CASSPGRLSYEQYF. CDR3 coding DNA: TGCGCCAGCAGCCCAGGACGTCTCTCCTACGAGCAGTACTTC.

In this sample, this clone turned up a few times. The genes are TRBV6-5 and TRBJ2-7; no firm D call. The germline CDR1 and CDR2 sequences are MNHEY and SVGAGI. The CDR3 loop spans 11 amino acids. V shed 6 bases and J shed 3 bases, with 6 bases lying between them. The CDR3 region is CASRKSYEQYF. CDR3 nucleotide sequence: TGTGCCAGCAGGAAGAGCTACGAGCAGTACTTC.

V and J are TRBV30 and TRBJ2-3; D not resolved. Germline V lookup: CDR1 GTSNPN, CDR2 SVGIG (reference sequence). CDR3 length: 12 amino acids. Trimming pared 2 bases from V and 5 bases from J, leaving 8 bases between. DNA for the CDR3: TGTGCCTGGAGTCTCCGGGTAGATACGCAGTATTTT. This translates into CAWSLRVDTQYF.

The V call is TRBV10-3, the J call TRBJ2-7; D not certain. Germline loops: CDR1 ENHRY, CDR2 SYGVKD. The V gene lost 5 bases and the J gene lost 3 bases, with 11 bases spanning the gap. The CDR3 has 13 residues. The DNA for the CDR3 is TGTGCCATCAGTCCCCCGGGCCACTACGAGCAGTACTTC. It translates to CAISPPGHYEQYF.

This chain joins TRBV28 and TRBJ1-2, with D maybe TRBD1 (5 bases). V was shortened by 5 bases and J by 5 bases, with 18 bases between the two germline ends. CDR3 length: 15 residues. Per germline, CDR1 MDHEN and CDR2 SYDVKM. The DNA of the CDR3 is TGTGCCAGCAGTCGCGGAGGGACCTCGACGTATGGCTACACCTTC. Amino acid sequence: CASSRGGTSTYGYTF.

The chain uses TRBV30 and TRBJ1-4; 11 bases agree with TRBD1. Germline CDR1 GTSNPN, CDR2 SVGIG (reference sequence). The V and J ends lost 2 bases and 7 bases, in that order; junction bases with no gene match: 9. This CDR3 contains 16 residues. CDR3 coding DNA: TGTGCCTGGAGTCCCCTAGGGACAGGGGGAGGTGAAAAACTGTTTTTT. This encodes CAWSPLGTGGGEKLFF.

The chain couples TRBV27 to TRBJ2-1; D is uncertain. CDR3 length equals 12 residues. Germline loops: CDR1 MNHEY, CDR2 SMNVEV (reference sequence). The germline V and J ends were trimmed by 4 bases and 12 bases, with 13 bases remaining between them. CDR3 in DNA: TGTGCCAGCAGTTCCACCCCGATGGGGCAGTTCTTC. Protein: CASSSTPMGQFF.

This chain joins TRBV30 and TRBJ1-2; D not certain. CDR1 and CDR2 from the germline V gene are GTSNPN and SVGIG (reference sequence). The germline V and J ends were trimmed by 0 bases and 8 bases, with 13 bases remaining between them. The CDR3 length is 13 residues. CDR3 amino acids: CAWSVSLLGGYTF. The CDR3 DNA follows: TGTGCCTGGAGTGTTAGTCTTTTGGGCGGCTACACCTTC.

The rearrangement uses TRBV2 and TRBJ2-1; D unclear. Trimming cost V 2 bases and J 5 bases, with 4 bases left between them. CDR1 is SNHLY and CDR2 is FYNNEI in the germline V gene. CDR3 length: 12 amino acids. The CDR3 region is CASSEQDNEQFF. The CDR3 DNA follows: TGTGCCAGCAGTGAACAGGACAATGAGCAGTTCTTC.

As for this clone: Other DNA sequences within the sample encode an identical CDR3. The rearrangement joins TRBV19 to TRBJ1-5, with D perhaps matching TRBD1 (5 bases). V lost 4 bases and J 4 bases, leaving 11 bases between the germline ends. Germline CDR1 reads LNHDA; CDR2 reads SQIVND (reference sequence). This CDR3 contains 14 residues. CDR3 sequence: CASSTGTGNQPQHF. The CDR3, as DNA: TGTGCCAGTAGTACCGGGACGGGGAATCAGCCCCAGCATTTT.